A single sample gave rise to the 2 T cell receptor beta chains below, sequenced in a study of shared clonotypes between healthy human individuals. Libraries were prepared by immunoSEQ multiplex PCR; TCRdb keeps only in-frame clonotypes and omits some of them. The table has about 2.5 million clones, roughly 92% seen once. Sequences were obtained from naive CD4+ T cells from PBMCs. Subset: CD45RA+ positively selected. Receptors originate from a man aged 18 to 30 in good health. Some clones in this sample may be carry-over from other donors' samples.

Here the CDR3 DNA reads TGTGCCAGCAGCCAAGGCTGGACAGCCGCCTACGAGCAGTACTTC. This encodes CASSQGWTAAYEQYF. The rearrangement links TRBV4-2 to TRBJ2-7; the D gene is possibly TRBD1 (6 bases). CDR1 and CDR2 from the germline V gene are LGHNA and YNFKEQ. The CDR3 sequence is 15 residues long. Trimming left V 1 base short and J 2 bases short, with 12 bases between.

The V gene is TRBV29-1, the J gene TRBJ1-1; tentatively, D is TRBD1 (6 bases). V was clipped by 4 bases and J by 4 bases, with 10 bases between them. This CDR3 contains 12 residues. Germline V gene lookup returns CDR1 SQVTM and CDR2 ANQGSEA. The CDR3 nucleotides read TGCAGCGTTGGGTCAGGGGCCACTGAAGCTTTCTTT. Protein: CSVGSGATEAFF.